This TCR beta chain was captured by sequencing in a study of tumor-infiltrating lymphocytes in primary liver carcinoma. Study summary: The study enrolled male and female patients aged 30 to 69 years. Study outcomes and limitations: Pairs of tumor regions overlapped more than tumor-adjacent and tumor-blood pairs did. A small share of top clones, only about 7-24%, was found in all five tumor regions.

Starting material for RNA and DNA co-extraction consisted of about 20-33 mg of unsorted bulk tissue. Over 75% viable tumor cells were present in every tumor sample. CDR3 length: 16 amino acids. Germline V gene lookup returns CDR1 LNHNV and CDR2 YYDKDF (reference sequence). J was trimmed by 2 bases and V by 3 bases; bases with no gene match: 9. For this clonotype: What it binds is unknown.

Total RNA (approximately 0.5 ug) served as template for TCR beta cDNA synthesis primed by a constant-region primer. Generation of the TCR beta libraries relied on three nested multiplex PCR rounds using slightly modified ARM-PCR. The opening two PCR rounds, around 9 cycles each, paired TRBV1-TRBV30 forward primers with a C-beta reverse primer. TCRdb re-analysed the multiplex PCR reads in MiXCR, keeping a single row per CDR3 protein. The repertoire includes 90,000 to 100,000 distinct CDR3 sequences, more than 60% of them detected once, and 7.5% to 10% sits in the top ten. The J gene is TRBJ2-5, the V gene TRBV15, with 7 positions matching TRBD2. The sample consisted of liver tumor tissue from sampling region 5. Subset reported: tumor region T5, tumor centre. The clonotype comes from an older woman with primary liver carcinoma and hepatitis B virus infection. The CDR3 sequence is CATSSLDRGRQETQYF. As DNA, the CDR3 is TGTGCCACCAGCAGCCTCGATCGCGGGAGACAAGAGACCCAGTACTTC.